The clone carrying this TCR beta chain was observed many times. Its target is not known. The sample originates from a study of blood T cells in healthy people across ages. Study-wide results and limits: Per million T cells, the diversity of TCR beta decreased roughly linearly as age advanced. It was the long-lived donors that had more naive CD4+ cells and higher diversity than aged donors.

Primers used in a second PCR of about 6 to 11 cycles were a sample-barcoded 5' primer and a J-beta primer mix. MiXCR, applied by TCRdb to the 5' RACE reads, yields one record per CDR3 protein. The repertoire includes 550,000 to 650,000 distinct CDR3 sequences, roughly a quarter of them detected once, and approximately 3.7% sits in the top ten. Germline loops: CDR1 SGHRS, CDR2 YFSETQ. CDR3 length equals 16 residues. The V gene end was trimmed by 0 bases and the J gene end by 7 bases; junction bases not matched to a gene: 8. Another study also made use of these data, one on T cells of mothers and their children.

Material: blood. This sequence originates from a boy aged 2 to 10 in good health. The gene calls are TRBV5-1 and TRBJ1-2, with 11 bases aligning to TRBD1. The DNA for the CDR3 is TGCGCCAGCAGCTTGGCCCGGACAGGGGGCCGGACTGGCTACACCTTC. Translated, it gives CASSLARTGGRTGYTF.